This T cell receptor (beta chain) was captured by sequencing in a study of spatial heterogeneity in lung cancer. TCRdb processed the 5' RACE reads anew with MiXCR; each CDR3 protein has one entry. The data contain about 52,000 distinct CDR3 sequences, about 7% of them singletons. The V and J ends lost 4 bases and 8 bases respectively, with 13 bases between them. Germline loops: CDR1 MDHEN, CDR2 SYDVKM. The length of the CDR3 is 13 residues. Concerning this clonotype: A much larger clone lies a single base off, so this may be a read error.

Time point in this sample: sample taken at primary tumor resection. Unsorted whole RNA of tumor, nontumor lung or frozen PBMC was sequenced. The rearrangement uses TRBV28 and TRBJ2-3; no firm D call. Sequenced material: PBMCs, taken at surgery. This TCR was recovered from a female donor with early-stage non-small cell lung cancer. This chain's CDR3 is CASSSLTWSTQYF. In nucleotides, the CDR3 is TGTGCCAGCAGTTCCCTGACTTGGTCTACGCAGTATTTT.